This T cell receptor (beta chain) was found in a study of blood T cell repertoires in COVID-19. Looking at the study overall: COVID-19 samples, acute and convalescent, were from the United States, Italy and Spain. Sample material is recorded as cDNA or gDNA derived from T cells, B-cell-depleted T cells, or PBMCs.

As originally analysed: The authors estimated nucleated cell counts from reference gene primer amplification. Assay: immunoSEQ multiplex PCR; the TCRdb copy retains only in-frame clones and omits some. V and J calls and clone size come straight from that table; D and trimming were deduced from the DNA. Of 95,000 to 150,000 clones listed, around nine tenths are singletons. Trimming took 4 bases from V and 0 from J; bases not matched to a gene: 4. The CDR3 totals 15 residues. Germline values: CDR1 MDHEN, CDR2 SYDVKM. The chain employs TRBV28 and TRBJ2-3; 7 bases align to TRBD1. This TCR derives from a human donor in a cohort sampled during active COVID-19. Sequences were obtained from peripheral blood. CDR3 bases: TGTGCCAGCAGTTCACAGGGGCTGAGCACAGATACGCAGTATTTT. This codes for CASSSQGLSTDTQYF.